These 26 T cell receptor beta chains share one sample of origin, sequenced in a study of radiotherapy plus CTLA-4 blockade in lung cancer. Data came from immunoSEQ multiplex PCR; TCRdb stores just in-frame clones and leaves some out. The sample yields around 65,000 clones, about 72% seen once. This sample comprised peripheral blood, obtained from a patient treated with radiotherapy plus ipilimumab. The receptors originated from a human donor with non-small cell lung cancer who had a complete response to radiotherapy plus ipilimumab.

This chain links TRBV29-1 with TRBJ1-2; 7 bases align to TRBD1. The CDR3 contains 11 residues. J gave up 7 bases and V 4 bases, and 3 bases lay outside the gene matches. CDR1 and CDR2 from the germline V gene are SQVTM and ANQGSEA. The CDR3 reads CSVAEGAGYTF. In nucleotides, the CDR3 is TGCAGCGTTGCAGAGGGGGCTGGCTACACCTTC.

The chain joins TRBV2 to TRBJ2-1; weak D call: TRBD2 (6 bases). This CDR3 is 16 amino acids long. Germline V lookup: CDR1 SNHLY, CDR2 FYNNEI. V lost 10 bases, J lost 0 bases, and 19 bases lay in between. The CDR3 spells CATKTDPGGSYNEQFF. As DNA, the CDR3 is TGTGCCACGAAGACAGACCCCGGGGGCTCCTACAATGAGCAGTTCTTC.

The rearrangement joins TRBV6-5 to TRBJ2-2; 7 bases agree with TRBD1. Germline trimming cut 8 bases from V and 7 bases from J; bases unmatched to any gene: 13. Looked up from germline, CDR1 is MNHEY and CDR2 is SVGAGI. The length of the CDR3 is 15 residues. CDR3 coding DNA: TGTGCCAGCTGTTTTACAGGGGTGGGCATCGGGGAGCTGTTTTTT. The encoded protein is CASCFTGVGIGELFF.

The chain carries TRBV30 and TRBJ2-1; 13 bases map to TRBD2. Per germline, CDR1 GTSNPN and CDR2 SVGIG (reference sequence). This CDR3 spans 13 amino acids. Germline trimming cut 3 bases from V and 7 bases from J; bases unmatched to any gene: 0. The CDR3 nucleotides are TGTGCCTGGAGACTAGCGGGAGGGAATGAGCAGTTCTTC. Amino acid sequence: CAWRLAGGNEQFF.

V usage is TRBV5-5 and J usage is TRBJ2-7; maybe TRBD2 (5 bases). The CDR3 is 17 amino acids. Germline V lookup: CDR1 SGHKS, CDR2 YYEKEE (reference sequence). V was clipped by 0 bases and J by 0 bases, with 16 bases between them. The CDR3 DNA is TGTGCCAGCAGCTTGGGAAGAGGGCTACGGAGCTCCTACGAGCAGTACTTC. Its protein is CASSLGRGLRSSYEQYF.

In its sample, this clone was seen a few times. The chain employs TRBV14 and TRBJ1-2; D call uncertain. The CDR3 spans 11 residues. V was cut by 3 bases and J by 8 bases, with 7 bases left in between. In germline, CDR1 is SGHDN, CDR2 FVKESK. The CDR3 spells CASSQRGGYTF. As DNA, the CDR3 is TGTGCCAGCAGCCAGAGAGGCGGCTACACCTTC.

V and J are TRBV2 and TRBJ1-1, with D uncertain. The CDR3 is 13 amino acids. V dropped 4 bases and J dropped 3 bases, with 9 bases sitting between them. Germline CDR1 reads SNHLY; CDR2 reads FYNNEI. CDR3 coding DNA: TGTGCCAGCAGTGCCGGATCGGACACTGAAGCTTTCTTT. This encodes CASSAGSDTEAFF. Looking up the rest from reference TRBV2 and TRBJ1-1 gives the full variable domain: EPEVTQTPSHQVTQMGQEVILRCVPISNHLYFYWYRQILGQKVEFLVSFYNNEISEKSEIFDDQFSVERPDGSNFTLKIRSTKLEDSAMYFCASSAGSDTEAFFGQGTRLTVV.

J is TRBJ1-4 and V is TRBV5-1, with D possibly being TRBD1 (6 bases). The CDR3 spans 14 residues. CDR1 and CDR2 (germline): SGHRS, YFSETQ. V was pared by 0 bases and J by 4 bases, with 7 bases between. This CDR3 is CASSLDRVNEKLFF. CDR3 DNA: TGCGCCAGCAGCTTGGACAGGGTTAATGAAAAACTGTTTTTT.

The rearrangement uses TRBV30 and TRBJ1-5, with D uncertain. Trimming removed 1 base from V and 4 bases from J, with 11 bases in between. CDR3 length: 14 amino acids. The germline V gene encodes CDR1 GTSNPN and CDR2 SVGIG (reference sequence). CDR3 loop: CAWSADFENQPQHF. The CDR3 DNA reads as TGTGCCTGGAGTGCGGATTTCGAGAATCAGCCCCAGCATTTT.

V and J are TRBV7-9 and TRBJ2-1; D is undetermined. The CDR3 is 15 amino acids. Per the germline V gene, CDR1 is SEHNR and CDR2 is FQNEAQ (reference sequence). Between the trimmed V and J ends, which lost 0 bases and 5 bases, there was a span of 11 bases. The CDR3 coding sequence is TGTGCCAGCAGCTTAGCGGGTGATTCCCACAATGAGCAGTTCTTC. This encodes CASSLAGDSHNEQFF.

This chain connects TRBV27 to TRBJ2-4; 7 bases fit TRBD1. V lost 1 base, J lost 5 bases, and 5 bases stayed unmatched. Germline loops: CDR1 MNHEY, CDR2 SMNVEV (reference sequence). The CDR3 extends over 15 amino acids. CDR3 bases: TGTGCCAGCAGTTTATATGGGACAGAGGAAAACATTCAGTACTTC. Encoded protein: CASSLYGTEENIQYF.

The chain has TRBV29-1 and TRBJ2-2, with D possibly being TRBD1 (6 bases). Germline CDR1 is SQVTM and CDR2 is ANQGSEA. V was pared by 4 bases and J by 3 bases, with 9 bases between. The CDR3 extends over 13 amino acids. Here the CDR3 DNA reads TGCAGCGTTGGTCCAGGGGACACCGGGGAGCTGTTTTTT. Its protein product is CSVGPGDTGELFF.

The V call is TRBV4-1, the J call TRBJ2-3, with a possible D match to TRBD2 (7 bases). The V gene lost 4 bases and the J gene lost 9 bases, with 20 bases spanning the gap. CDR3 length equals 15 residues. Germline CDR1 reads MGHRA; CDR2 reads YSYEKL. The CDR3 sequence: CASSPVRMRGQTQYF. The CDR3 DNA reads as TGCGCCAGCAGCCCGGTCCGGATGCGGGGGCAAACGCAGTATTTT.

V is TRBV25-1 and J is TRBJ2-3, with D possibly being TRBD1 (6 bases). Per the germline V gene, CDR1 is MGHDK and CDR2 is SYGVNS. The CDR3 contains 16 residues. V was shortened by 4 bases and J by 2 bases, with 16 bases between the two germline ends. CDR3 residues: CASSAAAGDLTDTQYF. The CDR3 DNA follows: TGTGCCAGCAGTGCAGCCGCAGGGGATCTCACAGATACGCAGTATTTT.

This chain links TRBV30 with TRBJ2-7; D is perhaps TRBD1 or TRBD2 (6 bases each). The CDR3 consists of 15 residues. The germline V gene has CDR1 GTSNPN and CDR2 SVGIG (reference sequence). V gave up 0 bases and J gave up 3 bases, with 15 bases separating them. DNA of the CDR3: TGTGCCTGGAGTGTCATCGGAGGGGGACTCTACGAGCAGTACTTC. This translates into CAWSVIGGGLYEQYF. Using reference TRBV30 and TRBJ2-7 for the parts outside the CDR3, the full variable domain is SQTIHQWPATLVQPVGSPLSLECTVEGTSNPNLYWYRQAAGRGLQLLFYSVGIGQISSEVPQNLSASRPQDRQFILSSKKLLLSDSGFYLCAWSVIGGGLYEQYFGPGTRLTVT.

This clone was detected only a few times. The chain joins TRBV14 to TRBJ2-4, with a tentative D call TRBD2 (7 bases). The CDR3 is made up of 11 amino acids. Deletions cut 8 bases from V and 11 bases from J, with 13 bases between. Germline CDR1 is SGHDN and CDR2 is FVKESK. CDR3: CASGTGRVQYF. CDR3 coding DNA: TGTGCCAGCGGCACAGGGAGGGTTCAGTACTTC.

The chain has TRBV7-2 and TRBJ2-7; 7 nucleotides agree with TRBD2. V lost 3 bases to trimming and J lost 0 bases; unmatched junction nucleotides: 2. The CDR3 spans 14 residues. The germline CDR1 and CDR2 sequences are SGHTA and FQGNSA. In nucleotides, the CDR3 is TGTGCCAGCAGCTTGTCGGGGGGCTCCTACGAGCAGTACTTC. It yields the protein CASSLSGGSYEQYF.

The chain is built from TRBV7-8 and TRBJ2-7; 8 nucleotides match TRBD1. The CDR3 has 13 amino acids. From germline, CDR1 is SGHVS and CDR2 FQNEAQ. Trimming took 5 bases from V and 7 from J; bases not matched to a gene: 7. CDR3 nucleotide sequence: TGTGCCAGCAGCCCTTACGACAGGGGTGAGCAGTACGTC. Translating it yields CASSPYDRGEQYV.

The rearrangement links TRBV21-1 to TRBJ2-5; whether TRBD2, the table's D call, matches the DNA was not checked. TRBV21-1 is a documented pseudogene. This CDR3 is built from 17 residues. The DNA for the CDR3 is TGTGCCAGCAGCAAAAAAATTTCGGGTGAGGCCCAAGAGACCCAGTACTTC. Translation gives CASSKKISGEAQETQYF.

This chain connects TRBV7-2 to TRBJ1-1, with D possibly TRBD1 on 6 matching bases. This CDR3 is built from 13 residues. Germline assignment: CDR1 SGHTA and CDR2 FQGNSA. The ends were cut back, 4 bases at V and 5 bases at J, with 11 bases in the middle. Here the CDR3 reads CASSYRVRTEAFF. The CDR3 nucleotides are TGTGCCAGCAGCTACAGGGTACGGACTGAAGCTTTCTTT.

This clone was found a few times. This chain uses TRBV7-6 with TRBJ1-3, with D maybe TRBD1 (6 bases). Per the germline V gene, CDR1 is SGHVS and CDR2 is FNYEAQ. Between the trimmed V and J ends, which lost 5 bases and 1 base, there was a span of 21 bases. The CDR3 is 18 amino acids. DNA for the CDR3: TGTGCCAGCAGCCGAACAGGGAGGAGAAGTGTATCTGGAAACACCATATATTTT. Translating it yields CASSRTGRRSVSGNTIYF.

The chain combines TRBV14 with TRBJ1-5; D ambiguous. V lost 3 bases, J lost 0 bases, and 18 bases lay in between. The CDR3 is 18 amino acids. Germline CDR1 reads SGHDN; CDR2 reads FVKESK. CDR3 protein: CASSHSRFGRLSNQPQHF. CDR3 bases: TGTGCCAGCAGCCATTCCCGATTTGGGAGACTTAGCAATCAGCCCCAGCATTTT.

This clone was seen more than once but under ten times. This chain connects TRBV11-3 to TRBJ2-1; 11 nucleotides agree with TRBD2. Germline CDR1 is SGHNT and CDR2 is YENEEA. This CDR3 contains 18 residues. Unmatched junction bases numbered 4, after V lost 0 bases and J lost 0 bases. The chain's CDR3 is CASSLDIAGGSSYNEQFF. The CDR3 nucleotides read TGTGCCAGCAGCTTAGATATAGCGGGGGGGAGCTCCTACAATGAGCAGTTCTTC.

This clone was seen only a few times. The CDR3 spells CSVEGLTLRAAFF. DNA for the CDR3: TGCAGCGTTGAAGGCCTGACGCTCAGGGCAGCTTTCTTT. V is TRBV29-1 and J is TRBJ1-1, with D perhaps TRBD1 (5 bases). V gave up 1 base and J gave up 10 bases, with 16 bases separating them. Per the germline V gene, CDR1 is SQVTM and CDR2 is ANQGSEA. This CDR3 comprises 13 residues.

This clone was detected only a few times. The genes are TRBV18 and TRBJ2-3; D perhaps matches TRBD1 (6 bases). The CDR3 loop spans 15 amino acids. The V gene lost 4 bases and the J gene lost 7 bases, with 18 bases spanning the gap. The germline gives CDR1 KGHSH, CDR2 LQKENI. CDR3 DNA sequence: TGTGCCAGCTCACTGACGGACTTGGACAGCCATACGCAGTATTTT. It codes for CASSLTDLDSHTQYF.

This clone appeared a few times. The genes are TRBV18 and TRBJ2-2; a weak D match, TRBD1 (5 bases). V lost 3 bases, J lost 1 base, and 6 bases lay in between. The CDR3 sequence is 14 residues long. Per the germline V gene, CDR1 is KGHSH and CDR2 is LQKENI. CDR3 in amino acids: CASSPQGNTGELFF. For the CDR3, the DNA is TGTGCCAGCTCACCTCAGGGGAACACCGGGGAGCTGTTTTTT. The entire variable domain, with the rest obtained from reference TRBV18 and TRBJ2-2, is as follows: NAGVMQNPRHLVRRRGQEARLRCSPMKGHSHVYWYRQLPEEGLKFMVYLQKENIIDESGMPKERFSAEFPKEGPSILRIQQVVRGDSAAYFCASSPQGNTGELFFGEGSRLTVL.